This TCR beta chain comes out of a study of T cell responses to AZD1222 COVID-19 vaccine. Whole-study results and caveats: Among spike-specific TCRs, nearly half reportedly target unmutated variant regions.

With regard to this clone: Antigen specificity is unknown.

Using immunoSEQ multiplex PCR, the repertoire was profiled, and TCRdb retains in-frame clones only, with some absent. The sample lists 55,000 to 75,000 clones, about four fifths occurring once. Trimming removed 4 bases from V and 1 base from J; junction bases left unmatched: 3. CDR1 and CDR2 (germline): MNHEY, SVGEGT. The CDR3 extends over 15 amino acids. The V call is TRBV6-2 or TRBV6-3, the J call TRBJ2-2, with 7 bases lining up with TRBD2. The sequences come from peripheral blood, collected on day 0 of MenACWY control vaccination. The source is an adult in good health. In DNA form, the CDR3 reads TGTGCCAGCAGTTTGGGGGGGGAGAACACCGGGGAGCTGTTTTTT. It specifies CASSLGGENTGELFF.